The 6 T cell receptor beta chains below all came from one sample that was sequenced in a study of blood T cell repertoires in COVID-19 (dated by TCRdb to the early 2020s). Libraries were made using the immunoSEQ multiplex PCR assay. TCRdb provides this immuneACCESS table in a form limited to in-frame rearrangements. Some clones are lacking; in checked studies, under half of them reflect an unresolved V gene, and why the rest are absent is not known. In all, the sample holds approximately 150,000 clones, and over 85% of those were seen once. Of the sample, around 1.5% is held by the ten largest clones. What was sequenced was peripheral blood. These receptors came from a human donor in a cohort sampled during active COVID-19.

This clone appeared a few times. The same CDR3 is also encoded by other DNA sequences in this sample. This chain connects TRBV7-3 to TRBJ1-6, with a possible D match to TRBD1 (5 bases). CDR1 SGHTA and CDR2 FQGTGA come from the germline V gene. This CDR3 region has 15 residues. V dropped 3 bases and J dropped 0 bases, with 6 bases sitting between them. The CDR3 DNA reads TGTGCCAGCAGCTTGGGGGGCTCCTATAATTCACCCCTCCACTTT. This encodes CASSLGGSYNSPLHF.

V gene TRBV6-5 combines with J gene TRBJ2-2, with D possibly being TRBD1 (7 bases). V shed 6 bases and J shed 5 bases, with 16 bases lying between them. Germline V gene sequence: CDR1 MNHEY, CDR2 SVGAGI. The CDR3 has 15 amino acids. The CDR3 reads CASRGGQVLTGELFF. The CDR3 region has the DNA TGTGCCAGCAGGGGAGGACAGGTTCTAACCGGGGAGCTGTTTTTT.

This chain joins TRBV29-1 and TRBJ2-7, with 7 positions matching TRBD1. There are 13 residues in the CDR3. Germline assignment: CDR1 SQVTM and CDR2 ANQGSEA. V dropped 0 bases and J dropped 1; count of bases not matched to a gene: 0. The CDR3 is CSVEDRGSYEQYF. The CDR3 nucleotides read TGCAGCGTTGAAGACAGGGGGTCCTACGAGCAGTACTTC.

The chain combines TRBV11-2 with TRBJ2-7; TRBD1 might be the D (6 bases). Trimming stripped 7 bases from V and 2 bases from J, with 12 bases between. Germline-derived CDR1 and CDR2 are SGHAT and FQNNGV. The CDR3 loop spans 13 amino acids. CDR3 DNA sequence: TGTGCCAGCACTCCATCAGGGGCCTACGAGCAGTACTTC. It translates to CASTPSGAYEQYF.

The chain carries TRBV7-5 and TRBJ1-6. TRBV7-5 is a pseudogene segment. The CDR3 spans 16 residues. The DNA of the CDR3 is TGTGTCAGAAGCTTAGTCGGAGGGGCTTATAATTCACCCCTCCACTTT. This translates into CVRSLVGGAYNSPLHF.

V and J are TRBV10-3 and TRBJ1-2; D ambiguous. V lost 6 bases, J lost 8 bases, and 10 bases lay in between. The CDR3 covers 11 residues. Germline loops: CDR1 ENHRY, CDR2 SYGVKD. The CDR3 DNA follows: TGTGCCATCAGCCGGGGTGGGGGCTACACCTTC. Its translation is CAISRGGGYTF.